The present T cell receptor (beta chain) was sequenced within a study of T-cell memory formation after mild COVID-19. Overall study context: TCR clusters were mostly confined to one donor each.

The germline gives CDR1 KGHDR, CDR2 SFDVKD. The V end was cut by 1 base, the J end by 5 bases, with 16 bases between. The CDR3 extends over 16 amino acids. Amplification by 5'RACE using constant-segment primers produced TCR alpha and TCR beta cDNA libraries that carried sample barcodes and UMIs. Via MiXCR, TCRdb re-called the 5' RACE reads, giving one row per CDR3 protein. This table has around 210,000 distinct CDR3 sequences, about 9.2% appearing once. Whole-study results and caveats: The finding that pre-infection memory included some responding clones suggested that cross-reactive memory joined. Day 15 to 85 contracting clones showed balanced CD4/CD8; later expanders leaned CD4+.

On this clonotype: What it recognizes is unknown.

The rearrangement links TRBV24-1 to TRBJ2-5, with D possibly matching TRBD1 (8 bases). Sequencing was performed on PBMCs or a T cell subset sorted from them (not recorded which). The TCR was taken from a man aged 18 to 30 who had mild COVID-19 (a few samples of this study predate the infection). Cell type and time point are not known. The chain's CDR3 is CATSDFDGGTGETQYF. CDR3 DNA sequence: TGTGCCACCAGTGATTTCGACGGGGGGACAGGCGAGACCCAGTACTTC.